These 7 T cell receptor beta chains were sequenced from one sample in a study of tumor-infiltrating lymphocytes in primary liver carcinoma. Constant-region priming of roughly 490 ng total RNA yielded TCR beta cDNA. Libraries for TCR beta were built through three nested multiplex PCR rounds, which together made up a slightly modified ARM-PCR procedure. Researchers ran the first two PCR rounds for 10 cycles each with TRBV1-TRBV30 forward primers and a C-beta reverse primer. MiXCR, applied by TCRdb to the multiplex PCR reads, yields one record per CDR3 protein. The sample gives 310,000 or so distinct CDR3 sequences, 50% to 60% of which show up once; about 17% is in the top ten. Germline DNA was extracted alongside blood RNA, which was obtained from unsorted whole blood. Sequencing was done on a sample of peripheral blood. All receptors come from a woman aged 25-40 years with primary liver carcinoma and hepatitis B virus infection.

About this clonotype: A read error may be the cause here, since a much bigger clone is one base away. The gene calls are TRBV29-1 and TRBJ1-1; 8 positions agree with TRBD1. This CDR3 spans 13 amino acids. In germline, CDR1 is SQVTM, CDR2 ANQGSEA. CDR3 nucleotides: TGCAGCGTGAGGGACAGGCTGAACACTGAAGCTTCCTTT. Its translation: CSVRDRLNTEASF. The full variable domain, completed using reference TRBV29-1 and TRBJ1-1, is SAVISQKPSRDICQRGTSLTIQCQVDSQVTMMFWYRQQPGQSLTLIATANQGSEATYESGFVIDKFPISRPNLTFSTLTVSNMSPEDSSIYLCSVRDRLNTEASFGQGTRLTVV.

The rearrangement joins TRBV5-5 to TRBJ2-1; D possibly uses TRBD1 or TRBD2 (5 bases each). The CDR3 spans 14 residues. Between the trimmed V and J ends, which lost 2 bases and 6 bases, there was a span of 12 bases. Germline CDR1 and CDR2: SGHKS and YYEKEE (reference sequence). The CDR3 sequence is CASSFDSTSNEQFF. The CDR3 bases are TGTGCCAGCAGCTTTGACAGTACTAGCAATGAGCAGTTCTTC.

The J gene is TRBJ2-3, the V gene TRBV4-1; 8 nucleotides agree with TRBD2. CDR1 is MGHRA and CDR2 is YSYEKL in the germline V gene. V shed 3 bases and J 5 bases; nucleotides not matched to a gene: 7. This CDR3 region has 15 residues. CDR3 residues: CASSHKAGARDTQYF. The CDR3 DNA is TGCGCCAGCAGCCACAAAGCGGGAGCGAGAGATACGCAGTATTTT.

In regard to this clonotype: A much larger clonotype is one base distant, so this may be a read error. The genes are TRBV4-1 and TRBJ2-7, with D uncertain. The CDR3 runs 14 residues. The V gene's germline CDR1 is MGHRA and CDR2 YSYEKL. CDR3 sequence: CASSQGVAAYEQHF. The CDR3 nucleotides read TGCGCCAGCAGCCAAGGGGTCGCTGCGTACGAGCAGCACTTC.

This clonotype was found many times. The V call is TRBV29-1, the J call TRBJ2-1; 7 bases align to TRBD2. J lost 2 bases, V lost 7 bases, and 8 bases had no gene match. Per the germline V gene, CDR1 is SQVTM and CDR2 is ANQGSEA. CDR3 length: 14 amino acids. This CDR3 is CSATTSSPYNEQFF. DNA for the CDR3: TGCAGCGCCACGACTAGCTCTCCCTACAATGAGCAGTTCTTC.

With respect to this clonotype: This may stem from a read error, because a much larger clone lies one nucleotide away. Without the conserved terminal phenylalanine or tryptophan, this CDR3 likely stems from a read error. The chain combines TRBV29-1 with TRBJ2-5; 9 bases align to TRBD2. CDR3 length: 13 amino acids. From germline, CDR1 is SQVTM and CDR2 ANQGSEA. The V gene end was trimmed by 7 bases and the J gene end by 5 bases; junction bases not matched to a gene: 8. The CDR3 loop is CSASGKGKETQYL. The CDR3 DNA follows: TGCAGCGCTAGCGGGAAGGGTAAGGAGACCCAGTACCTC.

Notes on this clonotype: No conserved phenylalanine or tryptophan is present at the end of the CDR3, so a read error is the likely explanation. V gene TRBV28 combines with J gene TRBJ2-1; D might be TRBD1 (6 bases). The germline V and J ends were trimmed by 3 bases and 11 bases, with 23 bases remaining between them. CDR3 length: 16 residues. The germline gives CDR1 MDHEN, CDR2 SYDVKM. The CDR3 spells CASSFEGWQGWNKQFI. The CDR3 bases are TGTGCCAGCAGTTTCGAGGGGTGGCAGGGGTGGAATAAGCAGTTCATC.